The 18 T cell receptor beta chains listed next were all sequenced from one sample in a study of T cell changes during pregnancy in multiple sclerosis. This table comes from immunoSEQ multiplex PCR, and its TCRdb copy is limited to in-frame clones, with some not included. The data show almost 35,000 clones, 90% seen once. The starting material was CD8+ T cells from peripheral blood mononuclear cells, obtained in the first trimester of pregnancy. All receptors derive from a female donor with multiple sclerosis, enrolled in a pregnancy study.

J is TRBJ2-7 and V is TRBV11-2; 7 bases match TRBD1. The CDR3 runs 16 residues. V gave up 5 bases and J gave up 0 bases; unmatched junction bases: 10. Germline V gives CDR1 SGHAT, CDR2 FQNNGV. The CDR3 spells CASSLWWTGSSYEQYF. The CDR3 DNA is TGTGCCAGCAGCCTGTGGTGGACAGGAAGCTCCTACGAGCAGTACTTC.

The chain employs TRBV11-2 and TRBJ2-5; a weak D match, TRBD2 (6 bases). Trimming removed 4 bases from V and 5 bases from J, with 14 bases in between. The CDR3 runs 14 residues. CDR1 and CDR2 (germline): SGHAT, FQNNGV. The DNA for the CDR3 is TGTGCCAGCAGCTCGGATCTAGCGTGGGAGACCCAGTACTTC. It codes for CASSSDLAWETQYF.

A single count supports this clone. This chain connects TRBV6-5 to TRBJ2-5; tentative D call: TRBD1 (6 bases). V shed 0 bases and J shed 2 bases, with 7 bases lying between them. The length of the CDR3 is 14 residues. Germline V CDR1 and CDR2: MNHEY, SVGAGI. CDR3 amino acids: CASSYSDSQETQYF. CDR3 bases: TGTGCCAGCAGTTACTCGGACAGTCAAGAGACCCAGTACTTC.

The chain employs TRBV27 and TRBJ1-2; a possible D gene is TRBD1 (6 bases). From germline, CDR1 is MNHEY and CDR2 SMNVEV (reference sequence). Trimming took off 0 bases at V and 2 bases at J, with 7 bases between the two ends. The CDR3 extends over 14 amino acids. The CDR3 loop reads CASSLSGGNYGYTF. The CDR3 DNA sequence: TGTGCCAGCAGTTTATCAGGGGGAAACTATGGCTACACCTTC.

The chain combines TRBV28 with TRBJ1-4; 7 bases fit TRBD1. Germline V CDR1 and CDR2: MDHEN, SYDVKM. Losses at the gene ends were 5 bases for V and 0 bases for J; bases not matched to a gene: 15. This CDR3 is built from 19 residues. CDR3 sequence: CASSPSDRALIATNEKLFF. CDR3 coding DNA: TGTGCCAGCAGTCCCAGTGACAGGGCTTTAATTGCAACTAATGAAAAACTGTTTTTT.

The chain uses TRBV6-5 and TRBJ2-7; D possibly corresponds to TRBD2 (5 bases). CDR1 and CDR2 (germline): MNHEY, SVGAGI. The CDR3 consists of 14 residues. V lost 2 bases and J 0 bases, leaving 8 bases between the germline ends. The CDR3 DNA reads as TGTGCCAGCAGTTACGGGAGCAGCTCCTACGAGCAGTACTTC. Translating it yields CASSYGSSSYEQYF.

The V gene is TRBV6-1, the J gene TRBJ2-6; D gene unclear. The CDR3 is 15 amino acids. The V end lost 7 bases, the J end lost 0 bases, and 10 bases lay between the germline ends. The germline gives CDR1 MNHNS, CDR2 SASEGT. The CDR3 is CASTEQNSGANVLTF. CDR3 coding DNA: TGTGCCAGCACCGAACAGAACTCTGGGGCCAACGTCCTGACTTTC.

J is TRBJ2-7 and V is TRBV27; the D is unclear. Germline CDR1 is MNHEY and CDR2 is SMNVEV (reference sequence). V lost 3 bases and J lost 1, with 7 bases in between. This CDR3 spans 13 amino acids. The CDR3 sequence: CASSFSTSYEQYF. In nucleotides, the CDR3 is TGTGCCAGCAGTTTCTCTACTTCCTACGAGCAGTACTTC.

The chain links TRBV7-2 to TRBJ2-1; unclear D gene. The V end was cut by 3 bases, the J end by 4 bases, with 7 bases between. The germline CDR1 and CDR2 sequences are SGHTA and FQGNSA. The CDR3 extends over 13 amino acids. The CDR3 DNA is TGTGCCAGCAGCTTTACAAGATACAATGAGCAGTTCTTC. Translation gives CASSFTRYNEQFF.

The V call is TRBV27, the J call TRBJ2-7; D call uncertain. CDR1 is MNHEY and CDR2 is SMNVEV in the germline V gene (reference sequence). V lost 2 bases to trimming and J lost 5 bases, with 16 bases between them. This CDR3 region has 15 residues. CDR3 nucleotides: TGTGCCAGCAGTTTAATGTTAGCTGCCCTCCACGAGCAGTACTTC. Amino acid sequence: CASSLMLAALHEQYF.

The V gene is TRBV7-2, the J gene TRBJ1-5; the D gene is possibly TRBD1 (5 bases). Germline-derived CDR1 and CDR2 are SGHTA and FQGNSA. V was cut by 3 bases and J by 3 bases, with 9 bases left in between. This CDR3 has 14 residues. CDR3 in amino acids: CASSLPGPNQPQHF. The CDR3 bases are TGTGCCAGCAGCTTGCCAGGGCCCAATCAGCCCCAGCATTTT.

Only one count was recorded for this clone. This chain links TRBV7-6 with TRBJ2-7, with TRBD2 matching 7 bases. The CDR3 is made up of 15 amino acids. Germline CDR1 SGHVS, CDR2 FNYEAQ. The V gene end was trimmed by 6 bases and the J gene end by 3 bases; junction bases not matched to a gene: 11. CDR3 DNA sequence: TGTGCCAGCAGGAGGGAAGCGGGACGACTCTACGAGCAGTACTTC. This gives the protein CASRREAGRLYEQYF.

The rearrangement links TRBV19 to TRBJ1-4; D is perhaps TRBD1 (5 bases). The CDR3 extends over 16 amino acids. The ends were cut back, 7 bases at V and 5 bases at J, with 20 bases in the middle. Germline assignment: CDR1 LNHDA and CDR2 SQIVND (reference sequence). The CDR3 spells CASTQGEWRGNEKLFF. CDR3 DNA: TGTGCCAGTACGCAGGGTGAGTGGAGGGGCAATGAAAAACTGTTTTTT.

This rearrangement joins TRBV25-1 to TRBJ1-1, with D unresolved. The CDR3 is 12 residues long. Between the trimmed V and J ends, which lost 5 bases and 3 bases, there was a span of 7 bases. The germline V gene has CDR1 MGHDK and CDR2 SYGVNS. This CDR3 is CASSRGYTEAFF. DNA for the CDR3: TGTGCCAGCAGTCGAGGATACACTGAAGCTTTCTTT.

This clone is a singleton in its sample. This chain connects TRBV14 to TRBJ2-3, with no clear D. Germline-derived CDR1 and CDR2 are SGHDN and FVKESK. The CDR3 runs to 15 residues. Between the trimmed V and J ends, which lost 0 bases and 2 bases, there was a span of 9 bases. The CDR3 DNA reads TGTGCCAGCAGCCAAGAGAGCCGTTACACAGATACGCAGTATTTT. It specifies CASSQESRYTDTQYF.

This chain joins TRBV4-3 and TRBJ2-2; no definite D call. The ends were cut back, 5 bases at V and 2 bases at J, with 6 bases in the middle. CDR1 and CDR2 (germline): LGHNA, YSLEER. The CDR3 length is 13 residues. The CDR3 region has the DNA TGCGCCAGCAGCGACTCCAACACCGGGGAGCTGTTTTTT. Residues: CASSDSNTGELFF.

The chain couples TRBV6-6 to TRBJ2-1; possible D gene TRBD1, 6 bases. Trimming took 8 bases from V and 2 from J, leaving 16 bases between them. The CDR3 contains 15 residues. In germline, CDR1 is MNHNY, CDR2 SVGAGI (reference sequence). The CDR3 nucleotides are TGTGCCAGCTGGGCTCAGGACAGCCCCTACAATGAGCAGTTCTTC. Amino acids: CASWAQDSPYNEQFF.

The rearrangement links TRBV7-2 to TRBJ2-7; TRBD1 aligns across 9 bases. V shed 3 bases and J 3 bases; nucleotides not matched to a gene: 3. In germline, CDR1 is SGHTA, CDR2 FQGNSA. The CDR3 covers 14 residues. The CDR3 is CASSFPGQGYEQYF. Written as DNA, the CDR3 is TGTGCCAGCAGCTTTCCGGGACAGGGCTACGAGCAGTACTTC.